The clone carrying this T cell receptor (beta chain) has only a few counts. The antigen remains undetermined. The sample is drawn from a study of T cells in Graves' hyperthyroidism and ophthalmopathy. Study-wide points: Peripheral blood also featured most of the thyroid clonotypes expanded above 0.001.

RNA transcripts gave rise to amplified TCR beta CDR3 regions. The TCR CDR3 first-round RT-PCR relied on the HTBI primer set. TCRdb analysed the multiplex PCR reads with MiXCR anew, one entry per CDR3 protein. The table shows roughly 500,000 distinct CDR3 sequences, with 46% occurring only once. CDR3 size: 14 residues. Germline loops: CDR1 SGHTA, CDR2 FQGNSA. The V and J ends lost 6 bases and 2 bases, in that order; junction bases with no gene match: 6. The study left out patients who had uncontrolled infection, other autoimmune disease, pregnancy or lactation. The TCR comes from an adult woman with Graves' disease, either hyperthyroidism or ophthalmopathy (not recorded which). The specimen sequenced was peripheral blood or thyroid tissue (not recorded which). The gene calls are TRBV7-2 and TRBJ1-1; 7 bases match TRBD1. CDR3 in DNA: TGTGCCAGCAGACCACAGGGGACTAACACTGAAGCTTTCTTT. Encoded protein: CASRPQGTNTEAFF.